This entry describes one TCR beta chain. The antigen it recognizes is unknown. One base away there is no much larger clone; base qualities are not given. The CDR3 regions of human TCRbeta chains were subjected to immunosequencing. The original methods were these. Repertoire TCRs were checked for matches against a reference library of SARS-CoV-2-specific TCRs that had been generated using the MIRA antigen-specificity platform. Breadth meant the fraction of unique TCRs that were SARS-CoV-2-associated, whereas depth meant the fraction of total T cells that were SARS-CoV-2-associated. Using the MIRA data, every spike-specific TCR was mapped to the spike region that the TCR reacted to and assigned to either a CD4 or a CD8 class. Log10-transformed breadth and depth values were compared by one-way ANOVA with Sidak's multiple comparisons tests. Drawn from immuneACCESS, this table holds only the in-frame rearrangements with V and J called that TCRdb kept. Clones are partly lost; checked studies trace under half to an unresolved V gene and leave the rest unexplained. D and trimming were read from the DNA, whereas the V and J calls and clone size are those reported in that table. A total of around 99,000 clones appear in this sample, around nine tenths of them only once. The ten most abundant clones make up about 13% of the sample.

This specimen belongs to a study of T cell responses to AZD1222 COVID-19 vaccine (dated by TCRdb to the early 2020s). At the level of the whole study: AZD1222 recipients whose second dose came at about 4 weeks and those whose second dose came at about 12 weeks were combined into one group, since spike-specific TCR depth and breadth did not differ between the two schedules. TCR sequencing covered about 230 trial participants: some 210 given two doses of AZD1222 and approximately 26 given two doses of MenACWY control vaccine. Trial participants were enrolled into age subgroups of 18-55, 56-69 and 70-plus years, which contained 148, 28 and 57 TCR-sequenced participants, respectively.

Summary of the overall study and its limitations: Conclusions about previously exposed vaccinees are limited, since just five or six AZD1222 recipients were seropositive for SARS-CoV-2 at baseline. In the small 56-69-year group, the increase in depth fell short of significance, most likely because of low power. Participants were mostly white British and included more females than males, and it was suggested by the authors that clonal diversity may have been underestimated. After two AZD1222 doses, both the breadth and the depth of spike-specific TCRs were significantly higher than at day 0 and than in MenACWY recipients. Because no day 14 peak-response samples were available, repertoires were characterized only after the peak T cell response. CD4 TCRs associated with the vaccine covered the entire spike protein, and the dominant responses were in regions 160-218 and 743-854. Reportedly, close to half of the unique spike-specific TCRs recognized epitopes lying outside the regions that are mutated in the B.1.351 and B.1.1.7 variants.

The time point label, read with the paper, signifies: baseline before first vaccination. Samples from vaccinated people were obtained from the UK trials COV001 and COV002, which included a single-blind randomized controlled phase 2/3 trial of AZD1222 (ChAdOx1 nCoV-19) in healthy adults. For TCRbeta chain sequencing, PBMC samples from trial participants were taken at day 0 and at day 28 after the second dose. V lost 0 bases and J lost 2 bases, and the count of bases not matched to a germline gene is 7. Spanning cysteine to phenylalanine, the CDR3 consists of 18 amino acids. Of all the DNA, just the CDR3 is kept, 54 bases in frame from base 1. CDR1 and CDR2, per the germline V gene, are MGHRA and YSYEKL.

This specimen consisted of peripheral blood, obtained on day 0 of AZD1222 vaccination. This TCR came from an adult in good health. Rearrangement joined TRBV4-1 to TRBJ1-4, with 9 bases in between that match TRBD1. The CDR3 amino acid sequence is: CASSQDGTGYGTNEKLFF. In nucleotide form, the sequence is TGCGCCAGCAGCCAAGATGGGACAGGGTATGGCACTAATGAAAAACTGTTTTTT.